The present TCR beta chain was sequenced within a study of blood T cell repertoires in COVID-19. Study details: PBMCs, B-cell-depleted T cells, or T cells provided the cDNA or gDNA that made up the material.

CDR3 size: 16 residues. CDR1 SGHTA and CDR2 FQGTGA come from the germline V gene. V dropped 2 bases and J dropped 3 bases, with 13 bases sitting between them. Per the authors' pipeline: Reference gene primer amplification in the assay estimated nucleated cell counts. Measured with immunoSEQ multiplex PCR; TCRdb has only the in-frame clones, and not every one. That table is the source of V, J and clone size, and D and trimming were worked out from the DNA. The sample has under 150,000 clones, about 88% seen once; the top ten hold roughly 3.5%. The sample taken for sequencing was peripheral blood. This clonotype was obtained from a man in his forties or fifties with acute or convalescent COVID-19. The chain couples TRBV7-3 to TRBJ2-2, with D uncertain. CDR3 DNA: TGTGCCAGCAGCTTACTTCTACGGAGTTACACCGGGGAGCTGTTTTTT. Encoded protein: CASSLLLRSYTGELFF.